This T cell receptor beta chain came from a study of T cells after yellow fever vaccination. Overall study findings and caveats: Clones from primary vaccination mostly reappeared after the booster (over 95% CD4, approximately 86% CD8). The secondary response peaked faster, at day 5 versus 15, but was weaker. A small proportion of clonotypes was detected in both the CD4 and CD8 compartments.

Template switching by 5'RACE produced TCR cDNA, adding a universal primer site and UMIs. One entry per CDR3 protein results from TCRdb running MiXCR on the 5' RACE reads. The sample has about 300,000 distinct CDR3 sequences, 8.5% to 10% seen once; the top ten hold 3% to 4%. The CDR3 is 13 amino acids. V was pared by 10 bases and J by 4 bases, with 16 bases between. Germline-derived CDR1 and CDR2 are LNHDA and SQIVND (reference sequence). This clonotype was picked up a small number of times. Antigen: not known. The sequence derives from a man younger than 30 who received the YFV17D yellow fever vaccine. The sequences come from CD4+ T cells sorted from PBMCs, collected 5 days after the yellow fever booster vaccination. This sequence joins TRBV19 and TRBJ1-2; no definite D call. DNA for the CDR3: TGTGCCACAAGGCCCCAAGTGTTCTATGGCTACACCTTC. It is translated as CATRPQVFYGYTF.